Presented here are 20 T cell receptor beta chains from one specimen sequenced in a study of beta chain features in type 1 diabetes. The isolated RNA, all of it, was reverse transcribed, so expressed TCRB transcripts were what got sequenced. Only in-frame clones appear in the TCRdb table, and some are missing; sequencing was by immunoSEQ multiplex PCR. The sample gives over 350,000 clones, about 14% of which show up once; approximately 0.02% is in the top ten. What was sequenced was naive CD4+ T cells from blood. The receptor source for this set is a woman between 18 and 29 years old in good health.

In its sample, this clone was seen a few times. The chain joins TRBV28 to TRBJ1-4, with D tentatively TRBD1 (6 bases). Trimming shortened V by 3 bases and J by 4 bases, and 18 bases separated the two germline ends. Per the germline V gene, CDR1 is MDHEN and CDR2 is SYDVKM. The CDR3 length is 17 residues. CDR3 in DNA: TGTGCCAGCAGTTTGTGGACAGTTGGTTGGGGTAATGAAAAACTGTTTTTT. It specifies CASSLWTVGWGNEKLFF.

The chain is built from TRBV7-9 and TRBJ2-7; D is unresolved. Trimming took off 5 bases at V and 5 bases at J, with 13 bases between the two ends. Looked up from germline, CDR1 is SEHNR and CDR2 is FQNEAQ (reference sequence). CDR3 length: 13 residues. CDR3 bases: TGTGCCAGCAGCGAGCGTGGAGTTAACGAGCAGTACTTC. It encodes CASSERGVNEQYF.

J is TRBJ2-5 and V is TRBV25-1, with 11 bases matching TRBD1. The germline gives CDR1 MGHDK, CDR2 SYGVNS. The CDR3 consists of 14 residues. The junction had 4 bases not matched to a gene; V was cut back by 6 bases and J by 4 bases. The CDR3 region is CASRTGTGGETQYF. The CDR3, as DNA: TGTGCCAGCAGAACCGGGACAGGGGGAGAGACCCAGTACTTC.

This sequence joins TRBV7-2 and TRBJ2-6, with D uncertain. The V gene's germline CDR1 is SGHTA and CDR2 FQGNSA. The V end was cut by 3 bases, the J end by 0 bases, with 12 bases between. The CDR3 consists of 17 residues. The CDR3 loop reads CASSLEPSLSGANVLTF. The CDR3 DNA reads TGTGCCAGCAGCTTGGAGCCTTCCCTCTCTGGGGCCAACGTCCTGACTTTC.

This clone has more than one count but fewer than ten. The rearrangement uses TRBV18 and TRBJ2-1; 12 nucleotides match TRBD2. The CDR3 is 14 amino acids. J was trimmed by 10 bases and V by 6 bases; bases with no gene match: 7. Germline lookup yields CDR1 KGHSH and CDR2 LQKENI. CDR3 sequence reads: CASSSTSGSEEQFF. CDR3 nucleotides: TGTGCCAGCTCTTCGACTAGCGGGAGTGAAGAGCAGTTCTTC.

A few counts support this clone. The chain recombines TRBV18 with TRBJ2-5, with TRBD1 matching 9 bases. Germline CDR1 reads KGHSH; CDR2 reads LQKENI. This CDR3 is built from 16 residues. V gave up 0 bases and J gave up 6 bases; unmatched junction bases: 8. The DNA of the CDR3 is TGTGCCAGCTCACCACCGGCGACAGGGGGTGGGAAGACCCAGTACTTC. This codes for CASSPPATGGGKTQYF.

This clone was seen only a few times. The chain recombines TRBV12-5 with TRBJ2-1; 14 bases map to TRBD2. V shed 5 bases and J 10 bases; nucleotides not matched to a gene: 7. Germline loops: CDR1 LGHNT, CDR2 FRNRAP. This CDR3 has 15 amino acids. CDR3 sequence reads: CASGKGLAGAGEQFF. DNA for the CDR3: TGTGCTAGTGGTAAGGGACTAGCGGGAGCGGGGGAGCAGTTCTTC.

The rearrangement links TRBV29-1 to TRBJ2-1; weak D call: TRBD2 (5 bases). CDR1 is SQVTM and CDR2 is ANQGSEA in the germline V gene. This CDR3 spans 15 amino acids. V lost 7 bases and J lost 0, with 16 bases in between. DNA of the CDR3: TGCAGCGGGTCGATGCGGGCGAGCTCCTACAATGAGCAGTTCTTC. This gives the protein CSGSMRASSYNEQFF.

The CDR3 loop is CASSQGAPGQAQHF. The CDR3 DNA follows: TGCGCCAGCAGCCAAGGGGCCCCCGGTCAAGCCCAGCATTTT. This chain connects TRBV4-3 to TRBJ1-5; unclear D gene. CDR3 length: 14 amino acids. The ends were cut back, 1 base at V and 11 bases at J, with 15 bases in the middle. Germline V gene lookup returns CDR1 LGHNA and CDR2 YSLEER.

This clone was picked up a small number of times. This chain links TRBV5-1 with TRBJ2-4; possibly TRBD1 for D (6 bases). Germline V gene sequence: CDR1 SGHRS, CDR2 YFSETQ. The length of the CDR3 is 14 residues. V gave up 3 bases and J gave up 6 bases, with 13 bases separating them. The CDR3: CASSSRTARNIQYF. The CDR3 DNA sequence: TGCGCCAGCAGCTCTAGGACAGCGAGAAACATTCAGTACTTC.

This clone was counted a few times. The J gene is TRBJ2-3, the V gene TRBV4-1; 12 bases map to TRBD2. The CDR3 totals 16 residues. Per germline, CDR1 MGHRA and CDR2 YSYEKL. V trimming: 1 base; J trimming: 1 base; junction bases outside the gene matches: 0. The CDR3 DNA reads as TGCGCCAGCAGCCAAGGACTAGCGGGGGGCACAGATACGCAGTATTTT. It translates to CASSQGLAGGTDTQYF.

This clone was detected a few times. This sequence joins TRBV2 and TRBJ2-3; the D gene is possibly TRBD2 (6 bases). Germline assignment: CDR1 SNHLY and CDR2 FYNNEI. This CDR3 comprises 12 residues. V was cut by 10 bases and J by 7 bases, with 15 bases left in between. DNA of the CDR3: TGTGCCACAAGACTAGACACGAATACGCAGTATTTT. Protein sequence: CATRLDTNTQYF.

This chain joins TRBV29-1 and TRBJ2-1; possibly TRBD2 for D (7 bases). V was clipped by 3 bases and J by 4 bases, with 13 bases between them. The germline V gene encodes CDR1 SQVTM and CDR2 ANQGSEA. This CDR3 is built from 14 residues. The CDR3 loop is CSVESGGGYNEQFF. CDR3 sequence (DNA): TGCAGCGTTGAGTCGGGGGGCGGGTACAATGAGCAGTTCTTC.

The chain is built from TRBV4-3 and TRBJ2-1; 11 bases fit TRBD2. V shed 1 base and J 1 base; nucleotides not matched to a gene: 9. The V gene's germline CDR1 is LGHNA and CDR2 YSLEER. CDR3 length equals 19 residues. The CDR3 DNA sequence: TGCGCCAGCAGCCAAGGTTGGACTAGCGGGCGATTGTCCTACAATGAGCAGTTCTTC. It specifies CASSQGWTSGRLSYNEQFF.

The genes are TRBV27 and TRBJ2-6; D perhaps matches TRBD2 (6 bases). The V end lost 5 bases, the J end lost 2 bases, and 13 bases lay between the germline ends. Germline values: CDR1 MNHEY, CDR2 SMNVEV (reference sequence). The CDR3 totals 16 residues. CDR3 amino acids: CASSPLGGTGANVLTF. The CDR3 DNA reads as TGTGCCAGCAGTCCTTTGGGGGGTACTGGGGCCAACGTCCTGACTTTC.

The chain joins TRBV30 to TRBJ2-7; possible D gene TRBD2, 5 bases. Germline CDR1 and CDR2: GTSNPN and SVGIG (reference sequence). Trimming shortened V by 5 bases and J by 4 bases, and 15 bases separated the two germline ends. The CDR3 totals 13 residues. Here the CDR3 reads CAWERVGSYEQYF. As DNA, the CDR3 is TGTGCCTGGGAAAGGGTAGGGAGTTACGAGCAGTACTTC.

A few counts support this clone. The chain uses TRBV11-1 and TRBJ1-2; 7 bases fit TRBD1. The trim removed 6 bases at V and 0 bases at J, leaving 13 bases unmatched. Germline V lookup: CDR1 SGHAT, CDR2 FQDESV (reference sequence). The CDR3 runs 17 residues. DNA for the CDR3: TGTGCCAGCAGTTGGGACAGCCAGACCCGTGCTAACTATGGCTACACCTTC. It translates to CASSWDSQTRANYGYTF. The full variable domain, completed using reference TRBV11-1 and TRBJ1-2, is EAEVAQSPRYKITEKSQAVAFWCDPISGHATLYWYRQILGQGPELLVQFQDESVVDDSQLPKDRFSAERLKGVDSTLKIQPAELGDSAMYLCASSWDSQTRANYGYTFGSGTRLTVV.

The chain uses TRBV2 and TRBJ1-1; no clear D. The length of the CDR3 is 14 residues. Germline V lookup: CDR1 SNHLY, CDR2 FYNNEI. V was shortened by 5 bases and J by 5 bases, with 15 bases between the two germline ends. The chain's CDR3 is CASSSLTGRTEAFF. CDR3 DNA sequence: TGTGCCAGCAGTTCGTTGACTGGGAGGACTGAAGCTTTCTTT.

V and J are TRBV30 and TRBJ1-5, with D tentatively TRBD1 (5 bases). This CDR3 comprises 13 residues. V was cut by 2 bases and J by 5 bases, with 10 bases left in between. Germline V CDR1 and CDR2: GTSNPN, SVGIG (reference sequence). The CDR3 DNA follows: TGTGCCTGGAGTCGGGGGTCCGATCAGCCCCAGCATTTT. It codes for CAWSRGSDQPQHF.

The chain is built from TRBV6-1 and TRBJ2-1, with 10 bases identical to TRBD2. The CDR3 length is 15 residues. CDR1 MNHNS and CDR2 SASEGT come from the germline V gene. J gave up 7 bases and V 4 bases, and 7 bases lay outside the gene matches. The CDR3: CASSAGLAGENEQFF. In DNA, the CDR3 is TGTGCCAGCAGTGCAGGGCTAGCGGGAGAGAATGAGCAGTTCTTC.